Detailed here is one TCR beta chain. The clone's antigen remains unknown. Within one base of it there is no much larger clone, and no base qualities were kept. This entry belongs to a study of blood T cell repertoires in COVID-19 (dated by TCRdb to 2018 to 2021). Concerning the study at large: Samples from collaborators originated in the United States, Italy and Spain and spanned both the acute and convalescent phases of COVID-19. The samples were drawn from the first 160 participants of the ongoing ImmuneRACE study and from 950 to 1,500 subjects provided by 6 global collaborators. The repertoires were released in a freely available public database meant as a resource for research on the immune response to SARS-CoV-2. Deeply sampled blood TCRbeta repertoires from subjects exposed to, actively infected with, or recovered from COVID-19 were included in the dataset. A de-identified subject ID, COVID-19 status, age in years and sex were almost always included in the sample metadata. The material from the prospective study consisted of cDNA or gDNA derived from T cells, B-cell-depleted T cells, or PBMCs. Where available, HLA class I and class II types were taken from metadata supplied by the sample provider and were not determined by assay-based typing.

Results and caveats for the whole study, not just this receptor: Clinical and demographic metadata were provided uncurated, with the amount varying by source and participant.

There are 13 amino acids in the CDR3, from cysteine to phenylalanine inclusive. Solely the CDR3 DNA is kept, with 39 bases framed from the first base. The germline ends are 10 bases apart after V is trimmed by 5 bases and J by 5 bases. From a lookup of the germline V gene (reference sequence), CDR1 and CDR2 are MNHEY and SMNVEV. The immunoSEQ Assay, a bias-controlled multiplex PCR, was used to amplify TCRbeta CDR3 regions from genomic DNA. Concerning the study's data processing: The number of nucleated cells in each sample was estimated by amplification of reference gene primers within the assay. To quantify the absolute abundance of each unique TCRbeta CDR3 rearrangement, sequence reads were collapsed and filtered. For each sample, productive Simpson clonality was calculated by taking the square root of Simpson's diversity index across productive rearrangements. TCRdb mirrors the immuneACCESS table, restricted to in-frame sequences. Some clones are absent from its copies; in checked studies, under half trace to an unresolved V gene, and the reason for the others is unknown. The V and J calls and clone size come from that table; D and trimming were worked out from the DNA. This sample is represented by over 200,000 clones; 70% to 90% of them were singletons. The top ten constitute about 2.9% of the sample.

Samples from volunteer blood donors who had recovered from COVID-19 were contributed by a second Seattle source. The collaborating institutions used their own protocols to collect whole blood in K2EDTA tubes. Collaborator samples were shipped for TCRbeta analysis as frozen whole blood, isolated PBMCs, or DNA extracted from either sample type. The V and J segments used are TRBV27 and TRBJ1-5; no D gene is confidently identified. The TCR comes from a woman between 25 and 40 years old who had recovered from COVID-19. Sample: peripheral blood. The DNA sequence is given as TGTGCCAGCAGTCGGATGAGGGATCAGCCCCAGCATTTT. Its translation reads: CASSRMRDQPQHF.